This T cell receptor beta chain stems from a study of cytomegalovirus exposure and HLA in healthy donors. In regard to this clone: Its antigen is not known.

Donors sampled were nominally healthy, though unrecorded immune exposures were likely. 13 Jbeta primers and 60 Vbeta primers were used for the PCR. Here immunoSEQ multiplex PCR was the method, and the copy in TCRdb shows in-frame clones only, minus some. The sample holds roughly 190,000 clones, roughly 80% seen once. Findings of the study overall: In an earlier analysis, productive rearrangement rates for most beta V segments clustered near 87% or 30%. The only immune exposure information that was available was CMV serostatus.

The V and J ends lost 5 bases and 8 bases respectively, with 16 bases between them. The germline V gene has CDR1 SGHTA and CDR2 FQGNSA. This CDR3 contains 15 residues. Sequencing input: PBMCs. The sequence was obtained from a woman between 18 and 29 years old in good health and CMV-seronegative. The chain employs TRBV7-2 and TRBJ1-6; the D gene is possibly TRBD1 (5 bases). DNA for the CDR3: TGTGCCAGCAGCCCCCCCTGGGGCACGGATTCACCCCTCCACTTT. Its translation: CASSPPWGTDSPLHF.